This paragraph covers one T cell receptor (beta chain) sequence. What it recognizes is unknown. This entry belongs to a study of cytomegalovirus exposure and HLA in healthy donors. PCR employed 60 Vbeta and 13 Jbeta primers. Profiled with immunoSEQ multiplex PCR; TCRdb holds only in-frame clones, not every one. In the table there are 120,000 or so clones, around 78% of which are singletons. The length of the CDR3 is 14 residues. From germline, CDR1 is LGHNA and CDR2 YNFKEQ. The V end lost 0 bases, the J end lost 0 bases, and 3 bases lay between the germline ends. Study results and caveats: The investigators catalogued 150 to 200 TCR beta chains as cytomegalovirus-associated.

The gene calls are TRBV4-2 and TRBJ1-5; D remains unclear. The specimen was PBMCs. This receptor was taken from a woman aged 40 to 50 in good health and CMV-seronegative. This chain's CDR3 is CASSQEYSNQPQHF. Here the CDR3 DNA reads TGTGCCAGCAGCCAAGAGTATAGCAATCAGCCCCAGCATTTT.